Below are 16 T cell receptor beta chains sequenced from a single sample in a study of blood T cell repertoires in COVID-19. Method: immunoSEQ multiplex PCR; TCRdb's copy keeps in-frame clones and lacks some. The sample yields about 110,000 clones, approximately 80% seen once. The sample consisted of peripheral blood. The receptors derive from a woman between 55 and 75 years old with acute or convalescent COVID-19.

The chain carries TRBV19 and TRBJ1-1, with 8 bases matching TRBD1. There are 13 residues in the CDR3. V dropped 10 bases and J dropped 4; count of bases not matched to a gene: 8. From germline, CDR1 is LNHDA and CDR2 SQIVND (reference sequence). The CDR3 DNA is TGTGCCACTACCCGACAGGGGAGCACTGAAGCTTTCTTT. It codes for CATTRQGSTEAFF.

The chain uses TRBV29-1 and TRBJ1-1, with 9 positions matching TRBD1. Germline V gene sequence: CDR1 SQVTM, CDR2 ANQGSEA. Trimming at V came to 4 bases and at J to 1 base, leaving 4 bases not matched to a gene. This CDR3 is 14 amino acids long. The CDR3 region has the DNA TGCAGCGTTGGGATGACAGGGGGGAACACTGAAGCTTTCTTT. Translation: CSVGMTGGNTEAFF.

This chain joins TRBV10-2 and TRBJ1-2, with D possibly TRBD1 on 5 matching bases. The V end lost 5 bases, the J end lost 4 bases, and 14 bases lay between the germline ends. Germline CDR1 WSHSY, CDR2 SAAADI. This CDR3 region has 14 residues. The CDR3 DNA reads TGCGCCAGCAGTCCCGAGAACAGGCTCTATGGCTACACCTTC. This gives the protein CASSPENRLYGYTF.

This chain joins TRBV6-2 or TRBV6-3 and TRBJ2-3; TRBD1 agrees at 7 bases. Germline V gene lookup returns CDR1 MNHEY and CDR2 SVGEGT. Trimming cost V 6 bases and J 1 base; bases outside gene matches: 4. The CDR3 has 14 residues. DNA for the CDR3: TGTGCCAGCAGACCTACAGGGGGCACAGATACGCAGTATTTT. Translating gives CASRPTGGTDTQYF.

The CDR3 nucleotides read TGTGCCAGCAGTGAGAACAGCTATAATTCACCCCTCCACTTT. Encoded protein: CASSENSYNSPLHF. The chain is built from TRBV6-4 and TRBJ1-6; D is unclear. V was cut by 3 bases and J by 3 bases, with 6 bases left in between. The V gene's germline CDR1 is MRHNA and CDR2 SNTAGT. The CDR3 runs to 14 residues.

The chain is built from TRBV6-5 and TRBJ1-1; D unresolved. V was trimmed by 2 bases and J by 1 base, leaving 8 bases between them. The CDR3 extends over 14 amino acids. Germline-derived CDR1 and CDR2 are MNHEY and SVGAGI. The CDR3 region has the DNA TGTGCCAGCAGTTACCTTACAAGGAACACTGAAGCTTTCTTT. This sequence encodes CASSYLTRNTEAFF.

The chain has TRBV5-6 and TRBJ1-2; D uncertain. With 0 bases removed from V and 1 base from J, the gap between germline ends came to 7 bases. The CDR3 loop spans 14 amino acids. Germline CDR1 reads SGHDT; CDR2 reads YYEEEE. CDR3 nucleotides: TGTGCCAGCAGCTTGGGCGGCAGTAACTATGGCTACACCTTC. This sequence encodes CASSLGGSNYGYTF.

This rearrangement joins TRBV27 to TRBJ1-5; D unclear. This CDR3 region has 15 residues. Germline CDR1 MNHEY, CDR2 SMNVEV (reference sequence). Trimming pared 1 base from V and 5 bases from J, leaving 12 bases between. The CDR3 coding sequence is TGTGCCAGCAGTTTATTCGGGATTGTGGATCAGCCCCAGCATTTT. Translation gives CASSLFGIVDQPQHF.

This clone has just one count. The chain combines TRBV9 with TRBJ1-2; tentatively, D is TRBD1 (5 bases). The germline V gene has CDR1 SGDLS and CDR2 YYNGEE. The CDR3 covers 16 residues. V lost 0 bases and J 2 bases, leaving 14 bases between the germline ends. The CDR3 sequence is CASSVARQGINYGYTF. The CDR3 nucleotides read TGTGCCAGCAGCGTAGCCCGGCAGGGAATCAACTATGGCTACACCTTC.

The rearrangement links TRBV5-5 to TRBJ1-1, with D maybe TRBD1 (5 bases). V dropped 3 bases and J dropped 1 base, with 19 bases sitting between them. The CDR3 spans 17 residues. Germline CDR1 is SGHKS and CDR2 is YYEKEE (reference sequence). The CDR3 is CASSSLPFGRENTEAFF. CDR3 in DNA: TGTGCCAGCAGCTCACTTCCGTTTGGCAGGGAGAACACTGAAGCTTTCTTT.

This chain joins TRBV5-1 and TRBJ2-7; 8 bases fit TRBD2. Unmatched junction bases numbered 9, after V lost 0 bases and J lost 7 bases. From germline, CDR1 is SGHRS and CDR2 YFSETQ. This CDR3 spans 15 amino acids. The CDR3 region is CASSLGAAGVSEQYF. CDR3 DNA sequence: TGCGCCAGCAGCTTGGGGGCAGCGGGAGTGTCTGAGCAGTACTTC.

The genes are TRBV18 and TRBJ1-1; D is ambiguous. Trimming pared 3 bases from V and 3 bases from J, leaving 14 bases between. Germline V gene sequence: CDR1 KGHSH, CDR2 LQKENI. The CDR3 has 15 amino acids. The CDR3 loop is CASSPPTGRDTEAFF. The CDR3 bases are TGTGCCAGCTCACCCCCCACCGGGAGAGACACTGAAGCTTTCTTT.

The chain couples TRBV6-5 to TRBJ1-1, with D unresolved. Deletions cut 5 bases from V and 8 bases from J, with 12 bases between. CDR1 MNHEY and CDR2 SVGAGI come from the germline V gene. The CDR3 length is 12 residues. DNA for the CDR3: TGTGCCAGCAGTCCACGGGTGCGGGAAGCTTTCTTT. It encodes CASSPRVREAFF.

The gene calls are TRBV5-1 and TRBJ2-5; 10 positions agree with TRBD2. Germline V gene sequence: CDR1 SGHRS, CDR2 YFSETQ. This CDR3 contains 17 residues. V lost 0 bases to trimming and J lost 5 bases; unmatched junction nucleotides: 10. The CDR3 DNA reads TGCGCCAGCAGCTTGGATCAGCGGGGGGGCCTCCTTGAGACCCAGTACTTC. Translated, it gives CASSLDQRGGLLETQYF.

The chain employs TRBV5-1 and TRBJ2-5, with no clear D. The V end was cut by 1 base, the J end by 5 bases, with 9 bases between. The V gene's germline CDR1 is SGHRS and CDR2 YFSETQ. The CDR3 runs to 13 residues. The DNA for the CDR3 is TGCGCCAGCAGCTTGATCGGTCTGGAGACCCAGTACTTC. Protein: CASSLIGLETQYF.

V is TRBV5-4 and J is TRBJ2-3; 7 nucleotides align to TRBD2. CDR3 length: 20 amino acids. Losses at the gene ends were 4 bases for V and 0 bases for J; bases not matched to a gene: 20. Germline V lookup: CDR1 SGHNT, CDR2 YYREEE (reference sequence). The CDR3: CASSVRRGSYTLPSTDTQYF. The CDR3 bases are TGTGCCAGCAGCGTGAGGCGGGGGAGCTATACGTTACCTAGCACAGATACGCAGTATTTT.